These 26 T cell receptor beta chains were all obtained from the same sample, sequenced in a study of T-cell memory formation after mild COVID-19. Each CDR3 protein gets one entry after TCRdb re-called the 5' RACE reads with MiXCR. Of 30,000 to 50,000 distinct CDR3 sequences listed, about 6.1% are singletons. The material sequenced was PBMCs or a T cell subset sorted from them (not recorded which). The receptors derive from an adult who had mild COVID-19 (a few samples of this study predate the infection). Cell type and time point are not known.

This clonotype was recorded many times. The chain has TRBV5-1 and TRBJ1-1; the D is unclear. Trimming took off 5 bases at V and 4 bases at J, with 15 bases between the two ends. The CDR3 contains 14 residues. Germline CDR1 SGHRS, CDR2 YFSETQ. The CDR3 spells CASRSRTSVTEAFF. The CDR3 DNA is TGCGCCAGCAGGAGCCGGACTTCGGTCACTGAAGCTTTCTTT.

This clonotype was seen ten or more times. V usage is TRBV2 and J usage is TRBJ2-1; D is ambiguous. This CDR3 contains 13 residues. Trimming cost V 1 base and J 9 bases, with 10 bases left between them. Germline CDR1 is SNHLY and CDR2 is FYNNEI. The DNA of the CDR3 is TGTGCCAGCAGTGAAGGGAATTGGGGTGAGCAGTTCTTC. Protein sequence: CASSEGNWGEQFF.

This clonotype was recorded at least ten times. The CDR3 region is CASSKLQGLEAFF. CDR3 DNA: TGTGCCAGCAGCAAACTTCAGGGCCTTGAAGCTTTCTTT. This rearrangement joins TRBV21-1 to TRBJ1-1. TRBV21-1 is termed a pseudogene. This CDR3 is 13 amino acids long.

The chain carries TRBV6-2 or TRBV6-3 and TRBJ2-3; TRBD2 aligns across 9 bases. The CDR3 runs to 17 residues. The junction had 17 bases not matched to a gene; V was cut back by 5 bases and J by 8 bases. Germline V lookup: CDR1 MNHEY, CDR2 SVGEGT. CDR3 sequence (DNA): TGTGCCAGCAGTCCGTCCGGGAGCGGGGGGCCGCCATTTACGCAGTATTTT. Encoded protein: CASSPSGSGGPPFTQYF.

In its sample, this clonotype was seen many times. This chain joins TRBV2 and TRBJ2-3; 8 nucleotides agree with TRBD2. The CDR3 covers 14 residues. V was clipped by 6 bases and J by 4 bases; unmatched bases: 6. The germline CDR1 and CDR2 sequences are SNHLY and FYNNEI. Here the CDR3 reads CASRPREGADTQYF. Written as DNA, the CDR3 is TGTGCCAGCAGACCCCGGGAGGGGGCAGATACGCAGTATTTT.

This clonotype appeared many times. The V and J genes are TRBV5-4 and TRBJ2-7; 8 bases map to TRBD2. Germline V gene lookup returns CDR1 SGHNT and CDR2 YYREEE (reference sequence). The CDR3 runs 14 residues. J lost 6 bases, V lost 4 bases, and 9 bases had no gene match. As DNA, the CDR3 is TGTGCCAGCAGCAAGAGCGGGAGTGGTTTCGAGCAGTACTTC. Translated, it gives CASSKSGSGFEQYF.

This clonotype appeared many times. This rearrangement joins TRBV7-9 to TRBJ2-2, with D perhaps matching TRBD1 or TRBD2 (5 bases each). This CDR3 has 15 residues. V was clipped by 5 bases and J by 8 bases, with 18 bases between them. Germline CDR1 and CDR2: SEHNR and FQNEAQ (reference sequence). Here the CDR3 reads CASSQHGTRKGELFF. The CDR3 DNA is TGTGCCAGCAGCCAGCACGGGACCAGGAAGGGGGAGCTGTTTTTT.

This clonotype was detected ten times or more. The genes are TRBV9 and TRBJ2-1; 11 nucleotides match TRBD2. The junction had 4 bases not matched to a gene; V was cut back by 1 base and J by 7 bases. CDR1 and CDR2 (germline): SGDLS, YYNGEE. The CDR3 is 15 amino acids. CDR3 loop: CASSVSTSGKNEQFF. The CDR3 DNA follows: TGTGCCAGCAGCGTATCGACTAGCGGGAAAAATGAGCAGTTCTTC.

This clonotype was detected many times. The chain carries TRBV7-9 and TRBJ2-2; TRBD1 matches 8 bases. The junction had 13 bases not matched to a gene; V was cut back by 7 bases and J by 6 bases. The CDR3 sequence is 16 residues long. CDR1 SEHNR and CDR2 FQNEAQ come from the germline V gene (reference sequence). CDR3 in amino acids: CASTQKTGVVPGELFF. The DNA of the CDR3 is TGTGCCAGCACCCAGAAGACAGGGGTGGTTCCCGGGGAGCTGTTTTTT.

V and J are TRBV19 and TRBJ1-6; perhaps TRBD1 as D (5 bases). Deletions cut 6 bases from V and 10 bases from J, with 19 bases between. CDR3 length equals 15 residues. The germline gives CDR1 LNHDA, CDR2 SQIVND (reference sequence). CDR3 protein: CASRPGSYGVSPLHF. CDR3 sequence (DNA): TGTGCCAGTAGGCCAGGGAGTTATGGAGTCTCACCCCTCCACTTT.

The chain employs TRBV20-1 and TRBJ2-2; 8 bases fit TRBD2. V was pared by 6 bases and J by 2 bases, with 8 bases of the junction left unmatched. This CDR3 is built from 15 residues. CDR1 is DFQATT and CDR2 is SNEGSKA in the germline V gene (reference sequence). The CDR3 DNA follows: TGCAGTGCGGAACTAGCGGCGATAAACACCGGGGAGCTGTTTTTT. This sequence encodes CSAELAAINTGELFF.

V is TRBV5-6 and J is TRBJ1-1; TRBD1 is a possible D gene (6 bases). The length of the CDR3 is 13 residues. V lost 6 bases, J lost 5 bases, and 14 bases lay in between. Germline loops: CDR1 SGHDT, CDR2 YYEEEE. This chain's CDR3 is CASNSGRGTEAFF. CDR3 in DNA: TGTGCCAGCAACTCGGGGAGGGGGACTGAAGCTTTCTTT.

This clonotype was recorded at least ten times. This chain uses TRBV7-8 with TRBJ1-1; possible D gene TRBD1, 5 bases. V lost 7 bases, J lost 1 base, and 10 bases lay in between. CDR3 length: 13 residues. Germline V CDR1 and CDR2: SGHVS, FQNEAQ. As DNA, the CDR3 is TGTGCCAGCACAATCGGGGGGAACACTGAAGCTTTCTTT. It yields the protein CASTIGGNTEAFF.

The table lists this clonotype with many counts. The chain is built from TRBV9 and TRBJ2-3, with TRBD2 identical over 10 bases. This CDR3 is built from 16 residues. V lost 3 bases and J lost 0; bases outside the gene matches: 4. Germline V gene sequence: CDR1 SGDLS, CDR2 YYNGEE. The CDR3 nucleotides read TGTGCCAGCAGCGCTAGCGGGGGCCAAAGCACAGATACGCAGTATTTT. Translated, it gives CASSASGGQSTDTQYF.

This clonotype has a count of ten or more. V gene TRBV3-1 combines with J gene TRBJ1-2; no firm D call. This CDR3 comprises 12 residues. V was cut by 4 bases and J by 3 bases, with 6 bases left in between. Germline V lookup: CDR1 LGHDT, CDR2 YNNKEL (reference sequence). The CDR3 loop reads CASSPADYGYTF. The DNA of the CDR3 is TGTGCCAGCAGCCCGGCGGACTATGGCTACACCTTC.

This clonotype has ten or more counts. The chain employs TRBV7-9 and TRBJ2-3; D might be TRBD1 (5 bases). V was cut by 5 bases and J by 7 bases, with 10 bases left in between. Germline V gene lookup returns CDR1 SEHNR and CDR2 FQNEAQ (reference sequence). This CDR3 region has 12 residues. CDR3 nucleotides: TGTGCCAGCAGCCAGGGCAGGAATACGCAGTATTTT. It encodes CASSQGRNTQYF. Variable domain in full (rest from reference TRBV7-9 and TRBJ2-3): DTGVSQNPRHKITKRGQNVTFRCDPISEHNRLYWYRQTLGQGPEFLTYFQNEAQLEKSRLLSDRFSAERPKGSFSTLEIQRTEQGDSAMYLCASSQGRNTQYFGPGTRLTVL.

This clonotype was counted many times. The genes are TRBV27 and TRBJ1-1; possible D gene TRBD1, 5 bases. Germline loops: CDR1 MNHEY, CDR2 SMNVEV (reference sequence). CDR3 size: 13 residues. V lost 2 bases and J 8 bases, leaving 12 bases between the germline ends. The CDR3 sequence: CASSLAWGREAFF. DNA of the CDR3: TGTGCCAGCAGTTTAGCTTGGGGGAGAGAAGCTTTCTTT.

The rearrangement links TRBV20-1 to TRBJ2-1, with 11 positions matching TRBD2. Germline CDR1 is DFQATT and CDR2 is SNEGSKA (reference sequence). The ends lost 6 bases at V and 9 bases at J; junction bases unmatched: 13. CDR3 length equals 15 residues. As DNA, the CDR3 is TGCAGTGCGATCCGGACTAGCGGGTACCGAGGTGAGCAGTTCTTC. Encoded protein: CSAIRTSGYRGEQFF.

This clonotype was found a few times. The chain has TRBV18 and TRBJ2-1, with TRBD2 matching 9 bases. The CDR3 has 15 amino acids. In germline, CDR1 is KGHSH, CDR2 LQKENI. Losses at the gene ends were 3 bases for V and 6 bases for J; bases not matched to a gene: 6. CDR3 amino acids: CASSPVAGDFNEQFF. The CDR3 region has the DNA TGTGCCAGCTCACCGGTAGCGGGGGATTTCAATGAGCAGTTCTTC.

There are many counts of this clonotype. The chain joins TRBV7-9 to TRBJ1-2; a weak D match, TRBD1 (5 bases). V lost 4 bases to trimming and J lost 5 bases, with 14 bases between them. Germline V CDR1 and CDR2: SEHNR, FQNEAQ (reference sequence). CDR3 length: 14 amino acids. CDR3 bases: TGTGCCAGCAGCTCCCCGGCGGGGGGTTATGGCTACACCTTC. Translating gives CASSSPAGGYGYTF.

This clonotype was seen many times. The chain joins TRBV7-9 to TRBJ1-1, with D uncertain. The V end lost 5 bases, the J end lost 5 bases, and 15 bases lay between the germline ends. Per germline, CDR1 SEHNR and CDR2 FQNEAQ (reference sequence). The length of the CDR3 is 14 residues. The CDR3 nucleotides read TGTGCCAGCAGCACCCCCCCGGGGAGGACTGAAGCTTTCTTT. This sequence encodes CASSTPPGRTEAFF.

This clonotype was counted many times. The chain combines TRBV24-1 with TRBJ2-7; the D is unclear. CDR3 length equals 12 residues. Germline V lookup: CDR1 KGHDR, CDR2 SFDVKD. V lost 3 bases to trimming and J lost 12 bases, with 14 bases between them. In nucleotides, the CDR3 is TGTGCCACCAGTGATCCCAACTTACGTGCGTACTTC. As protein: CATSDPNLRAYF.

This clonotype has ten or more counts. This sequence joins TRBV7-2 and TRBJ2-3; D remains unclear. Trimming cost V 3 bases and J 8 bases, with 9 bases left between them. Germline-derived CDR1 and CDR2 are SGHTA and FQGNSA. The CDR3 loop spans 12 amino acids. CDR3 DNA sequence: TGTGCCAGCAGCTTTCACCCGGGTACGCAGTATTTT. As protein: CASSFHPGTQYF. The complete variable domain, with remaining parts taken from reference TRBV7-2 and TRBJ2-3, reads GAGVSQSPSNKVTEKGKDVELRCDPISGHTALYWYRQSLGQGLEFLIYFQGNSAPDKSGLPSDRFSAERTGGSVSTLTIQRTQQEDSAVYLCASSFHPGTQYFGPGTRLTVL.

This clonotype was seen more than once but under ten times. The chain employs TRBV27 and TRBJ1-5, with 12 bases lining up with TRBD1. This CDR3 comprises 15 residues. The germline gives CDR1 MNHEY, CDR2 SMNVEV (reference sequence). The trim removed 5 bases at V and 6 bases at J, leaving 5 bases unmatched. CDR3 protein: CASSPGQGASQPQHF. The CDR3 coding sequence is TGTGCCAGCAGTCCGGGACAGGGGGCGAGTCAGCCCCAGCATTTT.

This clonotype was seen more than once but under ten times. This chain connects TRBV6-2 or TRBV6-3 to TRBJ2-1; 12 bases agree with TRBD2. Losses at the gene ends were 5 bases for V and 7 bases for J; bases not matched to a gene: 6. The CDR3 loop spans 15 amino acids. Germline CDR1 reads MNHEY; CDR2 reads SVGEGT. CDR3 protein: CASSRASGRANEQFF. The DNA for the CDR3 is TGTGCCAGCAGTCGTGCTAGCGGGAGGGCAAATGAGCAGTTCTTC.

This clonotype showed up many times. The rearrangement links TRBV10-3 to TRBJ1-5; 12 positions agree with TRBD1. Germline trimming cut 6 bases from V and 5 bases from J; bases unmatched to any gene: 5. The CDR3 has 15 amino acids. The germline gives CDR1 ENHRY, CDR2 SYGVKD. In DNA, the CDR3 is TGTGCCATCAGACCGGGACAGGGGGCTGATCAGCCCCAGCATTTT. It specifies CAIRPGQGADQPQHF.